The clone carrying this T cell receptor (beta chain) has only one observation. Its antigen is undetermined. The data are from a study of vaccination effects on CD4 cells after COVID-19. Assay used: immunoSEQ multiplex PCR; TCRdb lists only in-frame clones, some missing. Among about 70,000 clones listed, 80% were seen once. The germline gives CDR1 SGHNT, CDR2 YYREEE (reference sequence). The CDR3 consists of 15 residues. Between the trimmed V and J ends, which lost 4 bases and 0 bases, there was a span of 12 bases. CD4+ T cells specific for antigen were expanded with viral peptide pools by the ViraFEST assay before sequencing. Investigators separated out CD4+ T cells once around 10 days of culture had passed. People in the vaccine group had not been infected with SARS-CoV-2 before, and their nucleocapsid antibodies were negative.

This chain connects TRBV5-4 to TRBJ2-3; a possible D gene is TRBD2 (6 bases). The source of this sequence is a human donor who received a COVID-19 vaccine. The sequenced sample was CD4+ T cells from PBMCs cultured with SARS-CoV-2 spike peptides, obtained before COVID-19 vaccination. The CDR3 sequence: CASSPSASSTDTQYF. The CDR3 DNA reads TGTGCCAGCAGCCCTAGCGCCTCTAGCACAGATACGCAGTATTTT.